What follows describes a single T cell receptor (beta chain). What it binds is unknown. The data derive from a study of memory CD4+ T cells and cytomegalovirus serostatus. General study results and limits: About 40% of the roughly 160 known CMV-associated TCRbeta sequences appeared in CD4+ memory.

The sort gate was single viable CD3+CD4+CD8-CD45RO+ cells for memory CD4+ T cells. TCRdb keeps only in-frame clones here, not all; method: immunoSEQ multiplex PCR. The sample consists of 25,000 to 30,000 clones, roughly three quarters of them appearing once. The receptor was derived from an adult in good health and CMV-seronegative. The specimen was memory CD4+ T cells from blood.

The CDR3 bases are TGCGCCAGCAGCACCGGCCAAGAGACCCAGTACTTC. Its translation: CASSTGQETQYF. V is TRBV5-1 and J is TRBJ2-5; D gene uncertain. This CDR3 is 12 amino acids long. The germline V and J ends were trimmed by 4 bases and 1 base, with 5 bases remaining between them. Germline V gene sequence: CDR1 SGHRS, CDR2 YFSETQ.